This paragraph reports one T cell receptor beta chain. Its cognate antigen is unknown. This specimen includes other DNA sequences encoding the same CDR3. CD4+CD25+CD127- Tregs, CD4+CD25- non-Tregs, CD4 and CD8 cells were sorted. The entry originates in a study of Tregs in tolerant kidney transplant recipients. Whole-study findings and limits: Expanding Tregs on activated donor B cells appeared to best identify donor-specific TCRbeta clones.

The data were produced by immunoSEQ multiplex PCR, yet TCRdb's version contains in-frame clones alone and is incomplete. This repertoire shows hundreds of thousands of clones, more than 65% found once; its top ten account for around 0.68%. V lost 2 bases and J lost 6, with 14 bases in between. This CDR3 spans 15 amino acids. Germline V gene data show CDR1 as SEHNR and CDR2 as FQNEAQ (reference sequence). Sequencing used CD4+ T cells from blood. This receptor was obtained from a human donor in good health. The J gene is TRBJ1-5, the V gene TRBV7-9; D is unclear. CDR3 protein: CASSLTGELGQPQHF. CDR3 nucleotide sequence: TGTGCCAGCAGCTTAACTGGGGAACTGGGTCAGCCCCAGCATTTT.